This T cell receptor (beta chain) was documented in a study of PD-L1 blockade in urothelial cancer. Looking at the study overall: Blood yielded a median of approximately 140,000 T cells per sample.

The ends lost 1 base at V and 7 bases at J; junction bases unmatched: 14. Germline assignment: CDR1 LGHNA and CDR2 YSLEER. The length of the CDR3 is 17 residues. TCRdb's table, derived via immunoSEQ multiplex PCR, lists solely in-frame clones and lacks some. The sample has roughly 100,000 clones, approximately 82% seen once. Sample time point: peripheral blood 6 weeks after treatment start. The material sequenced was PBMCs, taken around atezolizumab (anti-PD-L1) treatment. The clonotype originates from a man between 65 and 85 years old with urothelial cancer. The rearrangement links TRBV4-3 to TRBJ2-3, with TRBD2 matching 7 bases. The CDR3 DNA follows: TGCGCCAGCAGCCAAGTTTGGGGGGTTAGCGGGTCCTATACGCAGTATTTT. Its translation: CASSQVWGVSGSYTQYF.